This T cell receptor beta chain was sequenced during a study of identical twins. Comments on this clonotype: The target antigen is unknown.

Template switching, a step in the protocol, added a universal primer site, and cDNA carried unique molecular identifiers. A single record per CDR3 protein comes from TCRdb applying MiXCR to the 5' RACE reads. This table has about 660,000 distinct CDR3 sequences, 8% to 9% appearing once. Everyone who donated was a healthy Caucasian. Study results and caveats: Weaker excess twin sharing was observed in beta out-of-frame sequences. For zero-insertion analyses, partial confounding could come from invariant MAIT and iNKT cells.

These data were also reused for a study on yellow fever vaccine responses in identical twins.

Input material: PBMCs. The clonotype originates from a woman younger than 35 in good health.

CDR3 sequence reads: CASSDIVAFPSYEQYF. As DNA, the CDR3 is TGTGCCAGCAGTGATATTGTAGCTTTCCCGTCCTACGAGCAGTACTTC. The genes are TRBV6-1 and TRBJ2-7; D remains unclear. CDR1 and CDR2 (germline): MNHNS, SASEGT. This CDR3 is 16 amino acids long. The V end lost 3 bases, the J end lost 1 base, and 16 bases lay between the germline ends.